This TCR beta chain stems from a study of beta chain features in type 1 diabetes. General study results and limits: When Type 1 diabetes patients were examined, their TCRB CDR3s proved moderately but significantly shorter in all four CD4+ subsets. Naive, central memory and Treg TCRB repertoires seemed to resemble each other more closely in patients than they did in healthy donors.

The CDR3 spans 11 residues. Germline assignment: CDR1 MGHRA and CDR2 YSYEKL. V was pared by 4 bases and J by 7 bases, with 6 bases between. As concerns this clone: Its antigen is still unknown.

The authors reverse transcribed all of the isolated RNA, so sequencing captured expressed TCRB transcripts. Some clones are missing from TCRdb's copy, which holds only in-frame ones; the method was immunoSEQ multiplex PCR. This table has more than 300,000 clones, 9.6% appearing once. The rearrangement uses TRBV4-1 and TRBJ2-3; no clear D gene. The specimen was central memory CD4+ T cells from blood. The source of this sequence is a man aged 25 to 40 with type 1 diabetes. CDR3 region: CASSRENTQYF. In DNA, the CDR3 is TGCGCCAGCAGCCGGGAAAATACGCAGTATTTT.